One sample yielded the 21 T cell receptor beta chains listed below, sequenced in a study of early T cells in non-severe SARS-CoV-2 infection. TCRdb re-called the 5' RACE reads through MiXCR, storing one row per CDR3 protein. This table holds about 64,000 distinct CDR3 sequences, around 18% found once. The starting material was whole blood, obtained at baseline. All receptors derive from an adult who was a healthcare worker with PCR-confirmed SARS-CoV-2 infection or an uninfected control (not recorded which).

V gene TRBV2 combines with J gene TRBJ1-2; 7 nucleotides line up with TRBD1. The V gene's germline CDR1 is SNHLY and CDR2 FYNNEI. The CDR3 sequence is 16 residues long. The V and J ends lost 6 bases and 7 bases, in that order; junction bases with no gene match: 17. The CDR3, as DNA: TGTGCCAGCAGCCCCCTCCCGGGGCAGGGGGAAAGTGGCTACACCTTC. Encoded protein: CASSPLPGQGESGYTF.

V usage is TRBV12-3 or TRBV12-4 and J usage is TRBJ2-5, with D perhaps matching TRBD1 (5 bases). With 3 bases removed from V and 5 bases from J, the gap between germline ends came to 10 bases. The CDR3 length is 13 residues. The CDR3 DNA is TGTGCCAGCAGTTTGTCAGGGTCCGAGACCCAGTACTTC. Translating gives CASSLSGSETQYF.

J is TRBJ2-7 and V is TRBV27, with TRBD2 matching over 8 bases. The CDR3 has 14 amino acids. The germline CDR1 and CDR2 sequences are MNHEY and SMNVEV (reference sequence). The V segment lost 2 bases and the J segment 3 bases; nucleotides outside the gene matches: 3. CDR3 DNA: TGTGCCAGCAGTTTAAGGCTAGCGGGCTACGAGCAGTACTTC. This sequence encodes CASSLRLAGYEQYF.

J is TRBJ2-2 and V is TRBV5-5; the D gene is possibly TRBD2 (5 bases). There are 13 residues in the CDR3. Per germline, CDR1 SGHKS and CDR2 YYEKEE (reference sequence). The V gene lost 5 bases and the J gene lost 4 bases, with 9 bases spanning the gap. The CDR3 sequence is CASSYSATGELFF. The CDR3 bases are TGTGCCAGCAGTTATAGCGCCACCGGGGAGCTGTTTTTT.

This clonotype appeared a few times. The gene calls are TRBV19 and TRBJ2-3, with 14 positions matching TRBD2. Per germline, CDR1 LNHDA and CDR2 SQIVND (reference sequence). With 6 bases clipped from V and 5 bases from J, the junction kept 4 bases outside the gene matches. The CDR3 runs 15 residues. For the CDR3, the DNA is TGTGCCAGTAGACTCGGACTAGCGGGAGGAGATACGCAGTATTTT. Translated, it gives CASRLGLAGGDTQYF.

J is TRBJ1-1 and V is TRBV4-2; 8 nucleotides line up with TRBD1. V gave up 0 bases and J gave up 5 bases; unmatched junction bases: 8. The CDR3 loop spans 16 amino acids. Germline V gene sequence: CDR1 LGHNA, CDR2 YNFKEQ. The CDR3 DNA follows: TGTGCCAGCAGCCAAGAAGGTAGAAACAGGGGGACTGAAGCTTTCTTT. It encodes CASSQEGRNRGTEAFF.

The chain couples TRBV11-1 to TRBJ2-4; 9 positions match TRBD1. The length of the CDR3 is 15 residues. Unmatched junction bases numbered 0, after V lost 3 bases and J lost 0 bases. Looked up from germline, CDR1 is SGHAT and CDR2 is FQDESV (reference sequence). The CDR3 loop is CASSLDRGAKNIQYF. In DNA form, the CDR3 reads TGTGCCAGCAGCTTGGACAGGGGAGCCAAAAACATTCAGTACTTC.

The V gene is TRBV24-1, the J gene TRBJ1-5; D call uncertain. V was cut by 4 bases and J by 1 base, with 7 bases left in between. This CDR3 spans 14 amino acids. Germline CDR1 is KGHDR and CDR2 is SFDVKD. Here the CDR3 reads CATSEAGSNQPQHF. The DNA of the CDR3 is TGTGCCACCAGTGAGGCGGGGAGCAATCAGCCCCAGCATTTT.

This clonotype was found a few times. This rearrangement joins TRBV6-5 to TRBJ1-3, with D unclear. The ends were cut back, 5 bases at V and 4 bases at J, with 9 bases in the middle. Germline V gene sequence: CDR1 MNHEY, CDR2 SVGAGI. The CDR3 covers 13 residues. The CDR3 region is CASSRVGGNTIYF. The CDR3 DNA reads as TGTGCCAGCAGTCGGGTGGGCGGAAACACCATATATTTT.

Remarks on this clonotype: A much larger clone differs by one base, so this may be a read error. This is likely a read error, given that the CDR3 carries no conserved phenylalanine or tryptophan at its end. V and J are TRBV30 and TRBJ1-2; D ambiguous. Trimming stripped 3 bases from V and 1 base from J, with 9 bases between. This CDR3 has 13 residues. Germline CDR1 is GTSNPN and CDR2 is SVGIG (reference sequence). CDR3 amino acids: CAWSQADNYGYTL. The CDR3 DNA is TGTGCCTGGAGCCAAGCGGATAACTATGGCTACACCTTA.

CDR3 nucleotides: TGCGCCAGCCAGAAGAGTATCGGCTCTGGGGCCAACGTCCTGACTTTC. This sequence encodes CASQKSIGSGANVLTF. This rearrangement joins TRBV5-1 to TRBJ2-6; D uncertain. The CDR3 extends over 16 amino acids. Trimming took off 7 bases at V and 0 bases at J, with 14 bases between the two ends. The germline gives CDR1 SGHRS, CDR2 YFSETQ.

This clonotype was seen a handful of times. The rearrangement uses TRBV3-1 and TRBJ2-7, with D unclear. Trimming removed 0 bases from V and 4 bases from J, with 13 bases in between. This CDR3 is 15 amino acids long. CDR1 is LGHDT, CDR2 YNNKEL, per germline (reference sequence). Here the CDR3 reads CASSQEARKDYEQYF. Here the CDR3 DNA reads TGTGCCAGCAGCCAAGAGGCTAGGAAAGATTACGAGCAGTACTTC.

This clonotype was detected ten times or more. DNA of the CDR3: TGTGCCAGCAGCCAAGAAATAGCGGGAACGCTAGTGGAGACAGATACGCAGTATTTT. As protein: CASSQEIAGTLVETDTQYF. The rearrangement uses TRBV4-2 and TRBJ2-3; 8 nucleotides agree with TRBD2. V shed 0 bases and J 3 bases; nucleotides not matched to a gene: 14. Germline V gene data show CDR1 as LGHNA and CDR2 as YNFKEQ. There are 19 residues in the CDR3.

This clonotype showed up just a few times. J is TRBJ2-1 and V is TRBV20-1; tentative D call: TRBD2 (7 bases). Trimming removed 0 bases from V and 4 bases from J, with 16 bases in between. Germline loops: CDR1 DFQATT, CDR2 SNEGSKA (reference sequence). The CDR3 length is 16 residues. CDR3 loop: CSARDMAGADYNEQFF. In DNA form, the CDR3 reads TGCAGTGCTAGAGATATGGCGGGGGCCGATTACAATGAGCAGTTCTTC.

The chain uses TRBV20-1 and TRBJ1-5; 10 bases align to TRBD1. V lost 0 bases to trimming and J lost 1 base; unmatched junction nucleotides: 9. The germline V gene has CDR1 DFQATT and CDR2 SNEGSKA (reference sequence). This CDR3 has 18 residues. For the CDR3, the DNA is TGCAGTGCTAGAGATAGGGGACAGGGGCATTTAAGCAATCAGCCCCAGCATTTT. It translates to CSARDRGQGHLSNQPQHF.

The CDR3 region has the DNA TGTGCCAGCAGCCAAAGGACAGGGTCCTACGAGCAGTACTTC. Translating it yields CASSQRTGSYEQYF. This chain connects TRBV4-2 to TRBJ2-7; 8 bases fit TRBD1. This CDR3 contains 14 residues. V trimming: 2 bases; J trimming: 1 base; junction bases outside the gene matches: 1. In germline, CDR1 is LGHNA, CDR2 YNFKEQ.

A few counts support this clonotype. V and J are TRBV6-2 or TRBV6-3 and TRBJ1-5; possible D gene TRBD1, 5 bases. V lost 2 bases and J lost 5, with 7 bases in between. CDR1 MNHEY and CDR2 SVGEGT come from the germline V gene. This CDR3 comprises 13 residues. The CDR3 DNA reads TGTGCCAGCAGTTACCAGGGCCATCAGCCCCAGCATTTT. As protein: CASSYQGHQPQHF.

The chain uses TRBV7-2 and TRBJ2-7; 13 bases align to TRBD2. With V trimmed by 1 base and J by 4 bases, 10 bases remained unmatched. This CDR3 is built from 18 residues. CDR1 SGHTA and CDR2 FQGNSA come from the germline V gene. CDR3 nucleotides: TGTGCCAGCAGCTTAGTCACTAGCGGGGGGGCTTACGGGTACGAGCAGTACTTC. This gives the protein CASSLVTSGGAYGYEQYF.

This clonotype has just a few counts. The rearrangement joins TRBV7-2 to TRBJ2-2, with 9 bases matching TRBD1. The V gene end was trimmed by 5 bases and the J gene end by 6 bases; junction bases not matched to a gene: 7. Germline V gene lookup returns CDR1 SGHTA and CDR2 FQGNSA. This CDR3 has 15 residues. The CDR3 loop is CASSRGTGKAGELFF. In DNA, the CDR3 is TGTGCCAGCAGCAGAGGGACAGGGAAGGCCGGGGAGCTGTTTTTT.

The J gene is TRBJ1-2, the V gene TRBV19; no firm D call. The ends were cut back, 9 bases at V and 0 bases at J, with 14 bases in the middle. CDR1 and CDR2 from the germline V gene are LNHDA and SQIVND (reference sequence). The CDR3 is 14 residues long. The CDR3: CASLPGRSNYGYTF. CDR3 DNA: TGTGCCAGCCTCCCGGGGAGATCTAACTATGGCTACACCTTC. Full variable domain (missing parts from reference TRBV19 and TRBJ1-2): DGGITQSPKYLFRKEGQNVTLSCEQNLNHDAMYWYRQDPGQGLRLIYYSQIVNDFQKGDIAEGYSVSREKKESFPLTVTSAQKNPTAFYLCASLPGRSNYGYTFGSGTRLTVV.

The V call is TRBV6-6, the J call TRBJ1-4; possibly TRBD1 for D (5 bases). Germline V gene lookup returns CDR1 MNHNY and CDR2 SVGAGI (reference sequence). V dropped 6 bases and J dropped 3 bases, with 11 bases sitting between them. The CDR3 spans 14 residues. CDR3: CASRNRDANEKLFF. CDR3 nucleotides: TGTGCCAGCAGAAACCGGGACGCTAATGAAAAACTGTTTTTT.